This note documents a single TCR beta chain sequence. Using immunoSEQ multiplex PCR, the repertoire was profiled, and TCRdb retains in-frame clones only, with some absent. The sample yields tens of thousands of clones, approximately 86% seen once. This sample is drawn from a study of blood T cell repertoires in COVID-19. Across the whole study: The United States, Italy and Spain provided the acute and convalescent COVID-19 samples.

With 4 bases removed from V and 1 base from J, the gap between germline ends came to 8 bases. CDR3 length: 13 residues. CDR1 is SGHNT and CDR2 is YENEEA in the germline V gene. The sequencing sample was made of peripheral blood. This chain links TRBV11-3 with TRBJ2-7; no reliable D call. The receptor was isolated from a human donor in a cohort sampled during active COVID-19. CDR3 amino acids: CASSSRQSYEQYF. DNA for the CDR3: TGTGCCAGCAGCTCTCGACAATCCTACGAGCAGTACTTC.